This T cell receptor beta chain was found in a study of CD8 T cell repertoires and HIV-1 epitope variants. As for the study in general: Twenty-five autologous and known Gag and Nef epitope variant peptides each stimulated T cells separately. Controls were a CMV, EBV and flu peptide pool, Ebola AY9 negative control, and no-peptide well. General study results and limits: The assay identified only TCR beta chains of antigen-proliferating T cells.

The data were produced by immunoSEQ multiplex PCR, yet TCRdb's version contains in-frame clones alone and is incomplete. Counted here are roughly 2,200 clones, about two thirds occurring once; the ten biggest clones make up more than 40%. Trimming shortened V by 3 bases and J by 3 bases, and 11 bases separated the two germline ends. The CDR3 loop spans 14 amino acids. Germline assignment: CDR1 MGHDK and CDR2 SYGVNS. As concerns this clone: Its cognate antigen is unknown. The same CDR3 arises from other DNA sequences in this sample as well.

The TCR originated in a male donor with HIV. The J gene is TRBJ1-2, the V gene TRBV25-1; the D is unclear. Sequencing input: cultured CD8+ T cells derived from PBMCs. In DNA, the CDR3 is TGTGCCAGCAGTGATCCGACTGAGGACTATGGCTACACCTTC. It specifies CASSDPTEDYGYTF.